The clone carrying this T cell receptor (beta chain) turned up a few times. This specimen comes from a study of T-cell memory formation after mild COVID-19. TCRdb redid the calling of the 5' RACE reads with MiXCR, one entry per CDR3 protein. The sample carries 350,000 or so distinct CDR3 sequences, 20% to 25% recorded once. Trimming cost V 4 bases and J 8 bases; bases outside gene matches: 4. The CDR3 contains 12 residues. Germline CDR1 is SGHDT and CDR2 is YYEEEE. The specimen was PBMCs or a T cell subset sorted from them (not recorded which). The rearrangement links TRBV5-6 to TRBJ1-2; 8 positions agree with TRBD1. This receptor was taken from a man aged 18 to 29 who had mild COVID-19 (a few samples of this study predate the infection). Cell type and time point are not known. This CDR3 is CASSPTGVGYTF. DNA for the CDR3: TGTGCCAGCAGCCCGACAGGGGTCGGCTACACCTTC. Variable domain in full (rest from reference TRBV5-6 and TRBJ1-2): DAGVTQSPTHLIKTRGQQVTLRCSPKSGHDTVSWYQQALGQGPQFIFQYYEEEERQRGNFPDRFSGHQFPNYSSELNVNALLLGDSALYLCASSPTGVGYTFGSGTRLTVV.